At least ten counts were recorded for the clone carrying this T cell receptor beta chain. No antigen is known for it. The entry originates in a study of breast tumors, draining lymph nodes, adjacent tissues. CDR1 is DFQATT and CDR2 is SNEGSKA in the germline V gene (reference sequence). This CDR3 comprises 20 residues. V was clipped by 0 bases and J by 4 bases, with 30 bases between them. TCRdb re-analysed the multiplex PCR reads in MiXCR, keeping a single row per CDR3 protein. The table shows tens of thousands of distinct CDR3 sequences, with roughly 19% occurring only once. Samples came from axillary lymph nodes draining the breast cancer. General study findings and limits: The data were judged consistent with most tumor T cells coming from lymph node and expanding in tumor. Tumors had less TCR diversity than lymph nodes, more than nontumor tissue. Tumor and nontumor repertoires were significantly more similar in luminal-like than in basal-like breast cancer.

The sequencing sample was made of axillary lymph node tissue. The source of this sequence is a female donor with breast cancer. Some clones in this sample may be carry-over from other donors' samples. V gene TRBV20-1 combines with J gene TRBJ1-2; the D is unclear. CDR3 sequence: CSARDLRVKAGAVGGYGYTF. DNA of the CDR3: TGCAGTGCTAGAGATCTAAGGGTTAAGGCGGGCGCGGTAGGTGGCTATGGCTACACCTTC.